The following is a TCR beta chain sequence with its context. This clonotype was detected a few times. It lacks a known antigen. No base quality information exists; no much larger clone differs at one position. Trimming costs V 3 bases and J 10 bases, and their ends lie 11 bases apart. The CDR3 numbers 12 residues from cysteine through phenylalanine. Of the read, only the CDR3 DNA is kept; its 36 bases are in frame from base 1. These data come from a study of T cell repertoires in cytomegalovirus infection (dated by TCRdb to the late 2010s). In the study overall: Because public TCR beta signatures pointed to carriage of CMV infection together with the matching HLA type, the HLA type of each donor mattered for the analysis. Broad study findings and their caveats: Cumulative frequency of public TCR beta family members discriminated carriers of CMV infection plus the relevant HLA type in this cohort and an independent approximately 340-donor cohort. The ex vivo response was dominated by HLA-C-restricted CMV-specific TCR beta clonotypes, which also provided the single most frequent clonotype in two of eight donors.

Reads for this sample came from an Illumina HiSeq 1500. Using fastp at Q25 and MiXCR, TCRdb reprocessed the public reads and kept productive beta chains. Merged by CDR3 protein, the rows form single entries marked with the most common genes and DNA. Across this sample there are 480,000 or so distinct CDR3 sequences, with approximately 11% seen only once. The top ten clonotypes cover 10% to 13% of the sample. The rearrangement combines TRBV12-3 or TRBV12-4 with TRBJ2-3; a weak D assignment points to TRBD1 (6 bases agree). The sequence was obtained from a human donor in good health (CMV status not recorded). Some clones in this sample may be carry-over from other donors' samples. Sequencing was done on a sample of PBMCs. The sequence in DNA is TGTGCCAGCAGTTTTTCAGGGGATTCGCAGTATTTT. The translation is CASSFSGDSQYF.